One and the same sample provided the 14 T cell receptor beta chains below, sequenced in a study of regulatory T cells in long-lasting Graves disease. Time point indicated: persistent/refractory GD, antithyroid drugs over 5 years with positive TRAb. The TCR library was made from RNA extracted from PBMCs. Libraries of TCR beta came from iRepertoire HTBI primers plus Arm-PCR of CDR3 regions. TCRdb re-called the multiplex PCR reads with MiXCR, one entry per CDR3 protein. The table has some 330,000 distinct CDR3 sequences, 20% to 25% seen once. The material was peripheral blood mononuclear cells (PBMCs), obtained when the disease was refractory, from a patient treated with antithyroid drugs. Every receptor here comes from a woman aged 40 to 50 with Graves disease.

There are many counts of this clonotype. The chain has TRBV7-8 and TRBJ1-5, with TRBD1 matching over 9 bases. This CDR3 spans 15 amino acids. The J segment lost 4 bases and the V segment lost 5 bases, leaving 6 bases of the junction unmatched. The germline CDR1 and CDR2 sequences are SGHVS and FQNEAQ. The CDR3 DNA reads TGTGCCAGCAGCCGAGCCGGGACAGGGAATCAGCCCCAGCATTTT. Encoded protein: CASSRAGTGNQPQHF.

The V call is TRBV2, the J call TRBJ2-1; D remains unclear. The CDR3 sequence is 12 residues long. Trimming took 6 bases from V and 8 from J, leaving 11 bases between them. Germline CDR1 is SNHLY and CDR2 is FYNNEI. Here the CDR3 DNA reads TGTGCCAGCAGGTCCGACGGTTATGAGCAGTTCTTC. Its protein is CASRSDGYEQFF.

The rearrangement links TRBV28 to TRBJ2-3; D not resolved. The end of the DNA aligns better with TRBJ1-5, so the J call may be wrong. Looked up from germline, CDR1 is MDHEN and CDR2 is SYDVKM. The CDR3 has 16 amino acids. This CDR3 is CASSPRFRTSTDTQHF. In DNA form, the CDR3 reads TGTGCCAGCAGTCCCCGGTTCCGGACTAGCACAGATACGCAGCATTTT.

This clonotype was counted once. The chain uses TRBV27 and TRBJ2-7; D might be TRBD1 (6 bases). The germline V gene encodes CDR1 MNHEY and CDR2 SMNVEV (reference sequence). The CDR3 contains 11 residues. Trimming cost V 8 bases and J 4 bases, with 9 bases left between them. The CDR3 DNA follows: TGTGCCAGCGAACAGGGTTACGAGCAGTACTTC. This sequence encodes CASEQGYEQYF.

The CDR3 coding sequence is TGTGCCACCAGTGACCCGGCGGGACTAGCGGGAGGGTCCACAGATACGCAGTATTTT. Its translation: CATSDPAGLAGGSTDTQYF. The rearrangement joins TRBV24-1 to TRBJ2-3, with 16 bases that match TRBD2. V gave up 4 bases and J gave up 2 bases; unmatched junction bases: 8. The germline V gene has CDR1 KGHDR and CDR2 SFDVKD. This CDR3 is built from 19 residues.

This clonotype occurred many times. This sequence joins TRBV11-1 and TRBJ2-2; tentative D call: TRBD2 (6 bases). The V end lost 3 bases, the J end lost 4 bases, and 9 bases lay between the germline ends. This CDR3 contains 14 residues. The germline V gene has CDR1 SGHAT and CDR2 FQDESV (reference sequence). The CDR3 region is CASSFGTFTGELFF. DNA for the CDR3: TGTGCCAGCAGCTTCGGGACTTTCACCGGGGAGCTGTTTTTT.

This clonotype was observed at least ten times. This chain links TRBV6-2 or TRBV6-3 with TRBJ2-7; 10 bases map to TRBD1. After removal of 2 bases from V and 4 bases from J, the junction contained 2 bases not matched to a gene. Germline V gives CDR1 MNHEY, CDR2 SVGEGT. The CDR3 runs to 14 residues. The CDR3 sequence: CASSYRDRGYEQYF. In nucleotides, the CDR3 is TGTGCCAGCAGTTACCGGGACAGGGGTTACGAGCAGTACTTC.

This clonotype was seen at least ten times. The J gene is TRBJ1-1, the V gene TRBV28, with D tentatively TRBD1 (5 bases). The germline V gene has CDR1 MDHEN and CDR2 SYDVKM. Trimming cost V 3 bases and J 3 bases, with 14 bases left between them. The CDR3 sequence is 15 residues long. The CDR3 region is CASSFPGERYTEAFF. The CDR3 nucleotides read TGTGCCAGCAGTTTCCCGGGGGAGAGGTACACTGAAGCTTTCTTT.

In its sample, this clonotype was seen a few times. The J gene is TRBJ1-1, the V gene TRBV19; D is possibly TRBD1 (6 bases). The germline gives CDR1 LNHDA, CDR2 SQIVND (reference sequence). The length of the CDR3 is 15 residues. V gave up 1 base and J gave up 3 bases, with 12 bases separating them. CDR3 sequence reads: CASSIGGATYTEAFF. The CDR3 DNA sequence: TGTGCCAGTAGTATAGGGGGGGCGACGTACACTGAAGCTTTCTTT.

This chain links TRBV5-4 with TRBJ2-5; unclear D gene. Germline V gene sequence: CDR1 SGHNT, CDR2 YYREEE (reference sequence). Deletions cut 3 bases from V and 4 bases from J, with 13 bases between. CDR3 size: 14 residues. The CDR3: CASSSFGKTETQYF. CDR3 DNA: TGTGCCAGCAGCTCGTTTGGGAAGACAGAGACCCAGTACTTC.

CDR3 residues: CASSFLGTGMLSGANVLTF. CDR3 nucleotides: TGTGCCAGCAGCTTTTTGGGGACAGGGATGTTATCTGGGGCCAACGTCCTGACTTTC. The V and J genes are TRBV7-2 and TRBJ2-6; 9 nucleotides line up with TRBD1. With 3 bases clipped from V and 1 base from J, the junction kept 10 bases outside the gene matches. CDR1 and CDR2 from the germline V gene are SGHTA and FQGNSA. This CDR3 has 19 residues.

J is TRBJ1-1 and V is TRBV19; 9 bases align to TRBD1. With V trimmed by 4 bases and J by 4 bases, 4 bases remained unmatched. The germline V gene encodes CDR1 LNHDA and CDR2 SQIVND (reference sequence). The CDR3 consists of 14 residues. DNA of the CDR3: TGTGCCAGTAGTACAATGACAGGGGGCACTGAAGCTTTCTTT. As protein: CASSTMTGGTEAFF.

This clonotype was seen at least ten times. The chain links TRBV28 to TRBJ2-7; TRBD1 matches at 11 bases. J lost 3 bases, V lost 6 bases, and 4 bases had no gene match. The CDR3 totals 14 residues. The germline V gene has CDR1 MDHEN and CDR2 SYDVKM. The CDR3 loop is CASRRTGGNYEQYF. The CDR3 DNA reads TGTGCCAGCAGAAGGACAGGGGGCAACTACGAGCAGTACTTC.

The table lists this clonotype with many counts. The CDR3 here is CASRYIRDRGANVLTF. Here the CDR3 DNA reads TGTGCCAGCAGATACATTAGGGACAGGGGAGCCAACGTCCTGACTTTC. The chain couples TRBV28 to TRBJ2-6; 10 bases are a match to TRBD1. The V and J ends lost 6 bases and 7 bases, in that order; junction bases with no gene match: 9. Germline assignment: CDR1 MDHEN and CDR2 SYDVKM. CDR3 size: 16 residues.